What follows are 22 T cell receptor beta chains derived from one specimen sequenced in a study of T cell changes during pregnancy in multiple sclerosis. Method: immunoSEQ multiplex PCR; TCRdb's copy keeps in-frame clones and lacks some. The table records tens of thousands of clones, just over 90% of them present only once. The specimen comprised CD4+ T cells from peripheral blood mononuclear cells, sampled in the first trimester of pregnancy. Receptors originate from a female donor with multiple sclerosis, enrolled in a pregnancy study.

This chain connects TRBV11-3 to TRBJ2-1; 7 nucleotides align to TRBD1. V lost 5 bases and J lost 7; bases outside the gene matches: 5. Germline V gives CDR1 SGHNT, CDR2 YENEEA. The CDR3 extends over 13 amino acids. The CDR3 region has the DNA TGTGCCAGCAGCACAGGGGTTGGGAATGAGCAGTTCTTC. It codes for CASSTGVGNEQFF.

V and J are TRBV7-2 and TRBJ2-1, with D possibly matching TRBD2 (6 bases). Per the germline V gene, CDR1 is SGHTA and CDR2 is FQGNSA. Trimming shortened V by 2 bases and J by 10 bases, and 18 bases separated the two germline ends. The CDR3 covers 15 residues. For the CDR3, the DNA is TGTGCCAGCAGCTTAAGGTCGGGGGAAGGGATAGAGCAGTTCTTC. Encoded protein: CASSLRSGEGIEQFF.

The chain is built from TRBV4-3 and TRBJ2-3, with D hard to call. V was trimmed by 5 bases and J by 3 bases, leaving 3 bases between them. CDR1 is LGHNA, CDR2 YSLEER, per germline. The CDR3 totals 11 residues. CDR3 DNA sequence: TGCGCCAGCAGCTCAACAGATACGCAGTATTTT. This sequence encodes CASSSTDTQYF.

CDR3 nucleotides: TGTGCCAGCAGTTTAGATCGGGTAGGTCTAAGTGAGCAGTACTTC. Protein sequence: CASSLDRVGLSEQYF. This chain connects TRBV27 to TRBJ2-7, with D uncertain. The germline V and J ends were trimmed by 2 bases and 7 bases, with 18 bases remaining between them. Looked up from germline, CDR1 is MNHEY and CDR2 is SMNVEV (reference sequence). The CDR3 extends over 15 amino acids.

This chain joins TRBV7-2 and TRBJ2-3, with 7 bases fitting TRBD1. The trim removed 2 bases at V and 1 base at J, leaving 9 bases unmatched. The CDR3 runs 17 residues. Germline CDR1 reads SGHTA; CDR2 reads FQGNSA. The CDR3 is CASSLKGAGLRTDTQYF. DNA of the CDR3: TGTGCCAGCAGCTTAAAGGGGGCCGGATTACGCACAGATACGCAGTATTTT.

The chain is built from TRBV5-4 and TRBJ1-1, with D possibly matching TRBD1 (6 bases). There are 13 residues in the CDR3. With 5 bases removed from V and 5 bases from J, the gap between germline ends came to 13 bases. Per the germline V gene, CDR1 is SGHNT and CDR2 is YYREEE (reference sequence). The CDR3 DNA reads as TGTGCCAGCAGGCAGACAGGCGGGACTGAAGCTTTCTTT. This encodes CASRQTGGTEAFF.

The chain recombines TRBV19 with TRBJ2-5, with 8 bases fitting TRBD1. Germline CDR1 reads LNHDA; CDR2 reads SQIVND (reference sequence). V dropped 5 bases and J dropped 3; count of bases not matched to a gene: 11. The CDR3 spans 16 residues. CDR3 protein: CASSSGGTGRKETQYF. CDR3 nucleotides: TGTGCCAGTAGTTCTGGGGGGACAGGTCGGAAAGAGACCCAGTACTTC.

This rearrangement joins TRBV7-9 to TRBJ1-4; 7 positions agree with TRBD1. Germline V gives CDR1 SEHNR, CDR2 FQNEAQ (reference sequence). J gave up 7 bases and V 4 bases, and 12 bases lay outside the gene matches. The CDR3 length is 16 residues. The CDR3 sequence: CASSSTDRDRGEKLFF. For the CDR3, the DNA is TGTGCCAGCAGCTCCACAGACAGGGACCGGGGTGAAAAACTGTTTTTT.

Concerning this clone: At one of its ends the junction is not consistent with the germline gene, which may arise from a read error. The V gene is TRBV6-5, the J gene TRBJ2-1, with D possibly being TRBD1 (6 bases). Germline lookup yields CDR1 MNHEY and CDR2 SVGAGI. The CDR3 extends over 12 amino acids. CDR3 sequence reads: CASSPRGLPGVF. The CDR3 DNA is TGTGCCAGCAGTCCACGAGGACTCCCAGGGGTCTTC.

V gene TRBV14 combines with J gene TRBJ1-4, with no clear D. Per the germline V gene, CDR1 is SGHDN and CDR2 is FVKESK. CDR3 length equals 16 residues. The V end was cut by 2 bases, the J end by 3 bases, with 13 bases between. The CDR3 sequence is CASSQLSSGANEKLFF. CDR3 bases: TGTGCCAGCAGCCAATTATCCTCCGGGGCTAATGAAAAACTGTTTTTT. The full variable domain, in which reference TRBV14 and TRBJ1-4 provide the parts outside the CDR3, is EAGVTQFPSHSVIEKGQTVTLRCDPISGHDNLYWYRRVMGKEIKFLLHFVKESKQDESGMPNNRFLAERTGGTYSTLKVQPAELEDSGVYFCASSQLSSGANEKLFFGSGTQLSVL.

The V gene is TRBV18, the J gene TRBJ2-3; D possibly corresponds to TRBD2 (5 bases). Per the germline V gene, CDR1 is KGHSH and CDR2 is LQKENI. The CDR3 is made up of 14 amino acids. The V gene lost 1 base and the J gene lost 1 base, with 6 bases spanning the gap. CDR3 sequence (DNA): TGTGCCAGCTCACCACGGACTGGCACAGATACGCAGTATTTT. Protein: CASSPRTGTDTQYF.

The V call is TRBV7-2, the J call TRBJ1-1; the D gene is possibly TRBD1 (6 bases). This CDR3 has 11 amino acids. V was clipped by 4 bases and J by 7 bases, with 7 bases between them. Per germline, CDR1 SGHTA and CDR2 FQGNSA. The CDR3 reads CASSSQGEAFF. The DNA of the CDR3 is TGTGCCAGCAGCTCACAGGGTGAAGCTTTCTTT.

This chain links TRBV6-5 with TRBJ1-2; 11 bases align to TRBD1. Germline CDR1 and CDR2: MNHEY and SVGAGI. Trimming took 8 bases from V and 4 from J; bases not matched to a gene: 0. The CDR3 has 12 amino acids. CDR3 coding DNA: TGTGCCAGCGGGACAGGGGGCTATGGCTACACCTTC. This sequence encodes CASGTGGYGYTF.

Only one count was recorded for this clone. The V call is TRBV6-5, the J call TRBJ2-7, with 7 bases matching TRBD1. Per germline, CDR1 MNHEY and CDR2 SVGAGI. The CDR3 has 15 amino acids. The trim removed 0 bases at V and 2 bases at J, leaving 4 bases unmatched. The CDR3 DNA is TGTGCCAGCAGTTACTCGAGGGGGCACACCTACGAGCAGTACTTC. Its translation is CASSYSRGHTYEQYF.

This CDR3 reads CASSRTSGGTETQYF. CDR3 coding DNA: TGTGCCAGTAGTAGAACTAGCGGGGGGACGGAGACCCAGTACTTC. The J gene is TRBJ2-5, the V gene TRBV19; TRBD2 matches 12 bases. V shed 4 bases and J 5 bases; nucleotides not matched to a gene: 5. CDR3 length: 15 residues. CDR1 and CDR2 from the germline V gene are LNHDA and SQIVND (reference sequence).

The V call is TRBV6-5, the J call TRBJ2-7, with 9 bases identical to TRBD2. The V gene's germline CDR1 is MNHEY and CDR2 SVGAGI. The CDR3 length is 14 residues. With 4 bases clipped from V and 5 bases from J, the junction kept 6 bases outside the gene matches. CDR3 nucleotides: TGTGCCAGCAGTTCGACTAGCGGCGGCCACGAGCAGTACTTC. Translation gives CASSSTSGGHEQYF.

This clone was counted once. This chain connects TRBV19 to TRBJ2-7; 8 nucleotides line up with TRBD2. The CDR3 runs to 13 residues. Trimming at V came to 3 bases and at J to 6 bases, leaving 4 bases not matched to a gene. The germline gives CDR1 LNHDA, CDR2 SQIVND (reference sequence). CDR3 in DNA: TGTGCCAGTAGTATCCCGGGAGGGAGCGAGCAGTACTTC. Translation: CASSIPGGSEQYF.

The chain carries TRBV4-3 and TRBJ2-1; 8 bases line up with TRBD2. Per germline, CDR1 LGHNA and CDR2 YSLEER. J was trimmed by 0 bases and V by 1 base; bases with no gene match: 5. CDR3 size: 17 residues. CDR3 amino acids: CASSQGSGILSYNEQFF. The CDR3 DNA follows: TGCGCCAGCAGCCAAGGTAGCGGGATCCTCTCCTACAATGAGCAGTTCTTC.

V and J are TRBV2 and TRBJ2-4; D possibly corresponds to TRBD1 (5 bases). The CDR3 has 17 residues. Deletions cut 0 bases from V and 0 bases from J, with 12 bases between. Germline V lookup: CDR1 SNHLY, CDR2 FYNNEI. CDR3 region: CASSEALGREAKNIQYF. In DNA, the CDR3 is TGTGCCAGCAGTGAAGCGCTTGGCAGGGAAGCCAAAAACATTCAGTACTTC. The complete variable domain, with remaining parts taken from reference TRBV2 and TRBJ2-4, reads EPEVTQTPSHQVTQMGQEVILRCVPISNHLYFYWYRQILGQKVEFLVSFYNNEISEKSEIFDDQFSVERPDGSNFTLKIRSTKLEDSAMYFCASSEALGREAKNIQYFGAGTRLSVL.

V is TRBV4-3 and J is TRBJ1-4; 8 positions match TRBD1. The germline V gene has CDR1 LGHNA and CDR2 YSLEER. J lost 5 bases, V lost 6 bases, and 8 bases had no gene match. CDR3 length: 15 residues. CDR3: CASRPSGQANEKLFF. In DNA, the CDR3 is TGCGCCAGCAGGCCGTCGGGACAGGCCAATGAAAAACTGTTTTTT.

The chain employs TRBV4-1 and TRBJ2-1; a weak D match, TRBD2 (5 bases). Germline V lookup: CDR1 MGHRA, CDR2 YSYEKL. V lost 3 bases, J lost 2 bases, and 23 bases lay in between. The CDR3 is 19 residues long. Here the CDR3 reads CASSHQILELGGPYNEQFF. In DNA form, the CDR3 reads TGCGCCAGCAGCCACCAAATCCTAGAGCTCGGAGGCCCCTACAATGAGCAGTTCTTC.

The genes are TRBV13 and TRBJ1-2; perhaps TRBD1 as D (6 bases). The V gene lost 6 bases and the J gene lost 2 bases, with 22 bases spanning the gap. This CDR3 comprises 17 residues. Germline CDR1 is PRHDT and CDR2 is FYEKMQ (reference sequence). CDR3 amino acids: CASRWTLRGQPNYGYTF. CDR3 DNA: TGTGCCAGCAGGTGGACTTTGAGGGGACAACCGAACTATGGCTACACCTTC.